This paragraph covers one TCR beta chain sequence. As yet, its antigen is unknown. Nominally healthy donors were sampled, though unrecorded immune exposures were likely. The data were obtained in a study of cytomegalovirus exposure and HLA in healthy donors. Amplification used 60 Vbeta primers and 13 Jbeta primers. Some clones are missing from TCRdb's copy, which holds only in-frame ones; the method was immunoSEQ multiplex PCR. The data show tens of thousands of clones, less than 80% seen once. The germline V gene encodes CDR1 SGHDT and CDR2 YYEEEE. Trimming shortened V by 7 bases and J by 4 bases, and 14 bases separated the two germline ends. This CDR3 spans 13 amino acids. Findings and limits, study-wide: When presence/absence was analysed, sequencing depth was taken to be roughly uniform across donors. An analysis that came later showed most CMV-associated TCR beta chains appearing HLA-restricted. Differences between HLA loci emerged in a later analysis of TCR association rates, with DRB1 most and HLA-C fewest.

This sequence originates from a boy between 10 and 17 years old in good health and CMV-seropositive. The specimen sequenced was PBMCs. The chain links TRBV5-6 to TRBJ1-2, with a weak D call TRBD1 (6 bases). The chain's CDR3 is CASQRQDAYGYTF. In DNA, the CDR3 is TGTGCCAGCCAACGACAGGATGCCTATGGCTACACCTTC.